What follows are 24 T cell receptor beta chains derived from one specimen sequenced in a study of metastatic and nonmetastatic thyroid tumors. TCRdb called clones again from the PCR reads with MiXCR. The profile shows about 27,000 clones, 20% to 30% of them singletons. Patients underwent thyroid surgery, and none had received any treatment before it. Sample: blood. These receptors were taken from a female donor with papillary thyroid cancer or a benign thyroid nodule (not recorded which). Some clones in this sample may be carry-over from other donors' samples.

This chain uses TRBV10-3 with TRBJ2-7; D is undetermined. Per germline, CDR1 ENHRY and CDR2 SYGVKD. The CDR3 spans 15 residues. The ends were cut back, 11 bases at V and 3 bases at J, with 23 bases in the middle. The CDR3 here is CAASSASQRYYEQYF. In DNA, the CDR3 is TGTGCCGCTTCTTCGGCTTCACAAAGGTACTACGAGCAGTACTTC.

The CDR3 loop is CASIHRWRELNEQFF. CDR3 nucleotide sequence: TGTGCCAGCATCCACAGGTGGCGCGAGTTGAATGAGCAGTTCTTC. V gene TRBV2 combines with J gene TRBJ2-1; a possible D gene is TRBD1 (5 bases). CDR1 and CDR2 from the germline V gene are SNHLY and FYNNEI. CDR3 length: 15 amino acids. Trimming took 7 bases from V and 7 from J, leaving 20 bases between them.

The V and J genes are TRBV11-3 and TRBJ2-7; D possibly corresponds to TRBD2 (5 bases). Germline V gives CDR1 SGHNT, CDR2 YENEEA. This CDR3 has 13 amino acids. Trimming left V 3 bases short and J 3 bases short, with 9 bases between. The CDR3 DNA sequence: TGTGCCAGCAGCTTGGAGGAAAACTACGAGCAGTACTTC. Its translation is CASSLEENYEQYF. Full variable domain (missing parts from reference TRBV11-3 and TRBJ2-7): EAGVVQSPRYKIIEKKQPVAFWCNPISGHNTLYWYLQNLGQGPELLIRYENEEAVDDSQLPKDRFSAERLKGVDSTLKIQPAELGDSAVYLCASSLEENYEQYFGPGTRLTVT.

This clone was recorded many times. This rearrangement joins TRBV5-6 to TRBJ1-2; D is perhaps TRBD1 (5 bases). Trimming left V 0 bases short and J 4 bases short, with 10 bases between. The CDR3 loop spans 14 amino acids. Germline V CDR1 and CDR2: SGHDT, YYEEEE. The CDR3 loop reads CASSLESGGYGYTF. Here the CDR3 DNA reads TGTGCCAGCAGCTTGGAATCCGGGGGCTATGGCTACACCTTC.

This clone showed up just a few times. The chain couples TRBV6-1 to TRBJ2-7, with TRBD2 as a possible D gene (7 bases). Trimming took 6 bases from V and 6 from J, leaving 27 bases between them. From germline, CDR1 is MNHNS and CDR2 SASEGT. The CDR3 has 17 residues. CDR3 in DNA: TGTGCCAGCAGGGTGGTAGCGGGTTCCCGGGGAGGGGGCGAGCAGTACTTC. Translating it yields CASRVVAGSRGGGEQYF.

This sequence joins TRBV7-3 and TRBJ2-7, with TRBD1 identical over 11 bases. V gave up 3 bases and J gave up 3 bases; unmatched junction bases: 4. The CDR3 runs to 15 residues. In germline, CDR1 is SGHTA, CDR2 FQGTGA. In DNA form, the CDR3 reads TGTGCCAGCAGCTTGCCGGGACAGGGGGTCTACGAGCAGTACGTC. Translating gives CASSLPGQGVYEQYV.

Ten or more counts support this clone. CDR3 sequence: CASSPQLAKNIQYF. The CDR3 DNA reads as TGTGCCAGCAGCCCACAATTAGCCAAAAACATTCAGTACTTC. The chain recombines TRBV11-2 with TRBJ2-4; no firm D call. With 5 bases removed from V and 0 bases from J, the gap between germline ends came to 8 bases. The CDR3 has 14 residues. In germline, CDR1 is SGHAT, CDR2 FQNNGV.

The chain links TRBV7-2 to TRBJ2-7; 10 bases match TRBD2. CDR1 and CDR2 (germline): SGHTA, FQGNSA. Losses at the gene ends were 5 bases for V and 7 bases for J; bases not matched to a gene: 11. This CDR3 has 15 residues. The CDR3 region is CASSTKAGGPGEQYV. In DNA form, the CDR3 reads TGTGCCAGCAGCACGAAAGCGGGAGGGCCGGGAGAGCAGTACGTC.

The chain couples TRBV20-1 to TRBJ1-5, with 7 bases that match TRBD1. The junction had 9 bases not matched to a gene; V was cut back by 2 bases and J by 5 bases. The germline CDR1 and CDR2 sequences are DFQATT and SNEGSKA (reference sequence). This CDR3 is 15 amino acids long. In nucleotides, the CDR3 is TGCAGTGCTAGATCTCTCACAGGGGAGGATCAGCCCCAGCATTTT. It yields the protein CSARSLTGEDQPQHF.

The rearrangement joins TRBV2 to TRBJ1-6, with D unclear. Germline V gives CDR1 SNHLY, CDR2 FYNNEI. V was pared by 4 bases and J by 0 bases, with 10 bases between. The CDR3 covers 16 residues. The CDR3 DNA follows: TGTGCCAGCAGTGTAGCTCTAAGCTCCTATAATTCACCCCTCCACTTT. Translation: CASSVALSSYNSPLHF.

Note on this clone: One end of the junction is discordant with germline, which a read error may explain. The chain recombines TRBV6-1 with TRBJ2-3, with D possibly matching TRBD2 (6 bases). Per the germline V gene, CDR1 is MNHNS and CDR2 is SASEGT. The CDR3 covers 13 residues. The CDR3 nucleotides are TGTGCGAATTCGGGAGAGGTAGGGTATACTCAGTATTTT. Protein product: CANSGEVGYTQYF.

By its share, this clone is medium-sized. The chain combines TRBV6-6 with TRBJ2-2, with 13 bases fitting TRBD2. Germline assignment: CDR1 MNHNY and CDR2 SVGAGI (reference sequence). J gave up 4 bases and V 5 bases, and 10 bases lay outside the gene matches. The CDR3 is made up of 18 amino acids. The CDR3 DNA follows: TGTGCCAGCAGTCTAGAACCTGGACTAGCGGGAGCCACCGGGGAGCTGTTTTTT. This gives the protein CASSLEPGLAGATGELFF.

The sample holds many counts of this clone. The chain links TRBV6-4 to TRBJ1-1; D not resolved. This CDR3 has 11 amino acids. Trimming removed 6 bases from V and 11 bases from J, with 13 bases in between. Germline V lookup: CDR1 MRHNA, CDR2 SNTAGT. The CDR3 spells CASSETPLAFF. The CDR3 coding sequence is TGTGCCAGCAGCGAGACCCCTCTGGCTTTCTTT.

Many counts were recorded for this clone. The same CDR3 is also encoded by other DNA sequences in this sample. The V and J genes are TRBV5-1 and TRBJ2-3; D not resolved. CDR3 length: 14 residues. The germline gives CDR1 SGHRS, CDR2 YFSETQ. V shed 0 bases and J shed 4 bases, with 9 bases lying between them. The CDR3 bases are TGCGCCAGCAGCTTGGAACGGCCCGCAGATACGCAGTATTTT. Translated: CASSLERPADTQYF. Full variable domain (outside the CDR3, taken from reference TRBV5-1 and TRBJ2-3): KAGVTQTPRYLIKTRGQQVTLSCSPISGHRSVSWYQQTPGQGLQFLFEYFSETQRNKGNFPGRFSGRQFSNSRSEMNVSTLELGDSALYLCASSLERPADTQYFGPGTRLTVL.

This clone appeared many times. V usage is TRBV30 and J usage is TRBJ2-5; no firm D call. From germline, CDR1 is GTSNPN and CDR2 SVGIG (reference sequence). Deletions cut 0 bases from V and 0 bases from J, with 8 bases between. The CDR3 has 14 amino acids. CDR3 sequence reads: CAWSVHQDQETQYF. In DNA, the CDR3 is TGTGCCTGGAGTGTACATCAGGACCAAGAGACCCAGTACTTC.

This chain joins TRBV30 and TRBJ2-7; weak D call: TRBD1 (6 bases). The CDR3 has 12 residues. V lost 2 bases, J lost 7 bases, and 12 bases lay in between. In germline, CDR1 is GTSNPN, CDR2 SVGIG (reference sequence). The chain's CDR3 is CAWSYDRLEQYF. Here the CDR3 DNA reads TGTGCCTGGAGTTATGACAGGTTGGAGCAGTACTTC.

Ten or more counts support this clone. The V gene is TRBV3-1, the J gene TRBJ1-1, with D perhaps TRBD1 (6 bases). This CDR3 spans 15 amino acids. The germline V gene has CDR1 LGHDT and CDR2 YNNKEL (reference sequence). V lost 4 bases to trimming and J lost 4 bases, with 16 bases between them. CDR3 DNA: TGTGCCAGCAGCCGACGAGGAGGGGGGGGCACTGAAGCTTTCTTT. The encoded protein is CASSRRGGGGTEAFF.

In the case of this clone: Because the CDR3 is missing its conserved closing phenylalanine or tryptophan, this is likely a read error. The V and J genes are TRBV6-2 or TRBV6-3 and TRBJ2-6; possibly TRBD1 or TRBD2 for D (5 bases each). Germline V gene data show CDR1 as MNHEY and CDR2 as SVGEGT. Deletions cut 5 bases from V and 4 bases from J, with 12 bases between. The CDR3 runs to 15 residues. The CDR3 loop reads CASSHIGGGANVLTL. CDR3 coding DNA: TGTGCCAGCAGTCACATTGGGGGAGGGGCCAACGTCCTGACTTTA.

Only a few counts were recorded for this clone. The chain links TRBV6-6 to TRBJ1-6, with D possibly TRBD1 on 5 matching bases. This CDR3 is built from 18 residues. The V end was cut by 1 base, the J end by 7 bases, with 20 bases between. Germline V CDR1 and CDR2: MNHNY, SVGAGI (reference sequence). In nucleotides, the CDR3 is TGTGCCAGCAGTTACTGGAGTTTTAACTCGCAGGGAAATTCACCCCTCCACTTT. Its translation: CASSYWSFNSQGNSPLHF.

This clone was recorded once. The CDR3 loop reads CSAPEAAGVLNEQFF. The CDR3 nucleotides read TGCAGTGCACCCGAGGCAGCGGGAGTTTTAAATGAGCAGTTCTTC. The chain uses TRBV20-1 and TRBJ2-1, with TRBD2 matching over 8 bases. The CDR3 runs to 15 residues. V dropped 6 bases and J dropped 7; count of bases not matched to a gene: 14. The germline CDR1 and CDR2 sequences are DFQATT and SNEGSKA (reference sequence).

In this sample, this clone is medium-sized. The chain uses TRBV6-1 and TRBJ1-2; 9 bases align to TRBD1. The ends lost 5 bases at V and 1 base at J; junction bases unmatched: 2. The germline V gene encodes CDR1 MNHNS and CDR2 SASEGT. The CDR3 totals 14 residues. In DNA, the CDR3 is TGTGCCAGCAGTCGGACAGGGGATAACTATGGCTACACCTTC. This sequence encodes CASSRTGDNYGYTF.

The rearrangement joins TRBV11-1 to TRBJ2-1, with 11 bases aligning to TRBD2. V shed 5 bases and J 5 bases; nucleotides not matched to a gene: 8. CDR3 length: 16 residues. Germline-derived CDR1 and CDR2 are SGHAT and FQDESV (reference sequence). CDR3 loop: CASSPTGTSGNNEQFF. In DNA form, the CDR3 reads TGTGCCAGCAGCCCCACCGGGACTAGCGGAAACAATGAGCAGTTCTTC. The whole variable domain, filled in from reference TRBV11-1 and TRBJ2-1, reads EAEVAQSPRYKITEKSQAVAFWCDPISGHATLYWYRQILGQGPELLVQFQDESVVDDSQLPKDRFSAERLKGVDSTLKIQPAELGDSAMYLCASSPTGTSGNNEQFFGPGTRLTVL.

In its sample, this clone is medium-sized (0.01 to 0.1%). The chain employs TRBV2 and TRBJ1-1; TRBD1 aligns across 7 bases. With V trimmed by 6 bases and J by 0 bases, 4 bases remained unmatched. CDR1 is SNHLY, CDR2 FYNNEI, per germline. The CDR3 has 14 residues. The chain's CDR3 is CASSTDRVNTEAFF. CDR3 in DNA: TGTGCCAGCAGCACCGACAGGGTGAACACTGAAGCTTTCTTT.

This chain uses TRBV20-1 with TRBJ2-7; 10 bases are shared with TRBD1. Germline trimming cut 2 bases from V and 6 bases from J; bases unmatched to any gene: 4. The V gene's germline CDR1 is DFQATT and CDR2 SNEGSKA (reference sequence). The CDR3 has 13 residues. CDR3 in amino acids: CSARSGTGVEQYV. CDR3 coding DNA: TGCAGTGCTAGATCTGGGACAGGGGTCGAGCAGTACGTC.